Each of the 5 T cell receptor beta chains below was sequenced from the same sample in a study of CD4 T cells in relation to SARS-CoV-2 and coronaviruses. Generated by immunoSEQ multiplex PCR, the TCRdb table keeps only in-frame clones and is missing some. The table shows some 68,000 clones, with about 92% occurring only once. Before the COVID-19 pandemic, during about 2010-2018, CD4+ T cells were taken from unexposed donors. The sequenced material came from naive CD4+ T cells from PBMCs. Subset: naive CD4+ T cells isolated by negative enrichment. The source is a human donor in good health.

The CDR3 bases are TGTGCCAGCAGTTTAATATCAGCGGGGGATCACACAGATACGCAGTATTTT. It encodes CASSLISAGDHTDTQYF. The V gene is TRBV28, the J gene TRBJ2-3, with 8 positions matching TRBD2. Germline V gene lookup returns CDR1 MDHEN and CDR2 SYDVKM. The CDR3 runs to 17 residues. The ends lost 2 bases at V and 2 bases at J; junction bases unmatched: 9.

V and J are TRBV18 and TRBJ2-7; D may be TRBD2 (6 bases). CDR1 and CDR2 (germline): KGHSH, LQKENI. This CDR3 is built from 17 residues. V lost 6 bases and J 1 base, leaving 22 bases between the germline ends. DNA of the CDR3: TGTGCCAGCTCCCAAGACCCAGGGAGGCAGGGATCCTACGAGCAGTACTTC. This translates into CASSQDPGRQGSYEQYF.

The chain employs TRBV3-1 (or the pseudogene TRBV3-2) and TRBJ2-7, with TRBD1 identical over 8 bases. The CDR3 loop spans 17 amino acids. J lost 4 bases, V lost 0 bases, and 11 bases had no gene match. CDR1 and CDR2 from the germline V gene are LGHDT and YNNKEL (reference sequence). The CDR3 is CASSQDYGDRKSYEQYF. CDR3 nucleotide sequence: TGTGCCAGCAGCCAAGATTACGGGGACAGGAAAAGTTACGAGCAGTACTTC.

The chain links TRBV28 to TRBJ2-7; 10 bases fit TRBD2. The V and J ends lost 3 bases and 3 bases, in that order; junction bases with no gene match: 8. This CDR3 contains 16 residues. CDR1 and CDR2 from the germline V gene are MDHEN and SYDVKM. The CDR3 loop reads CASSFVVASGGYEQYF. In DNA form, the CDR3 reads TGTGCCAGCAGTTTTGTGGTGGCTAGCGGGGGCTACGAGCAGTACTTC.

The rearrangement joins TRBV19 to TRBJ1-1, with TRBD1 matching 8 bases. This CDR3 has 14 amino acids. The germline V gene encodes CDR1 LNHDA and CDR2 SQIVND (reference sequence). J gave up 5 bases and V 7 bases, and 9 bases lay outside the gene matches. CDR3 sequence reads: CASNGGQGNTEAFF. DNA of the CDR3: TGTGCCAGTAATGGCGGACAGGGAAATACTGAAGCTTTCTTT.